The rows below give T cell receptor beta chains drawn from one sample of a study of identical twins. TCRdb independently ran MiXCR on the 5' RACE reads; one entry per CDR3 protein. The sample shows under 900,000 distinct CDR3 sequences, 15% to 20% of them seen only once. These data also formed part of another study, on T cells expressing NK-cell markers.

The sample taken for sequencing was PBMCs. The receptor set was obtained from a woman younger than 35 in good health. Both conserved end residues are part of each CDR3. The order of the fields is J gene, V gene, clone size, D gene, CDR3 DNA, CDR3 protein. A D gene is named only where the DNA matches it firmly. The size entry is marked missing in some rows and otherwise reads once, few, many or a size class.

j_gene: TRBJ2-5; v_gene: TRBV6-1; abundance: many; d_gene: .; CDR3nt: TGTGCCAGCAGTCCCCAAGGAGGGAAGGAGACCCAGTACTTC; CDR3aa: CASSPQGGKETQYF
j_gene: TRBJ1-2; v_gene: TRBV7-3; abundance: many; d_gene: .; CDR3nt: TGTGCCAGCGCGGGAGGGGAAGACGGCTACACCTTC; CDR3aa: CASAGGEDGYTF
j_gene: TRBJ2-5; v_gene: TRBV11-2; abundance: .; d_gene: .; CDR3nt: TGTGCCAGCAGCGTCTCCCATGGAGAGACCCAGTACTTC; CDR3aa: CASSVSHGETQYF
j_gene: TRBJ2-7; v_gene: TRBV12-3/TRBV12-4; abundance: .; d_gene: .; CDR3nt: TGTGCCAGCAGTTTCTCCCGATCAGCTACCTACGAGCAGTACTTC; CDR3aa: CASSFSRSATYEQYF
j_gene: TRBJ2-2; v_gene: TRBV11-1; abundance: few; d_gene: .; CDR3nt: TGTGCCAGCAGCTTAGCCCCTGGCCGTGTGGGAGGAAACACCGGGGAGCTGTTTTTT; CDR3aa: CASSLAPGRVGGNTGELFF
j_gene: TRBJ2-1; v_gene: TRBV20-1; abundance: .; d_gene: TRBD2; CDR3nt: TGCAGTGTTAGCGGGGGGCTCAGCTCCTACAATGAGCAGTTCTTC; CDR3aa: CSVSGGLSSYNEQFF
j_gene: TRBJ2-7; v_gene: TRBV10-3; abundance: few; d_gene: TRBD2; CDR3nt: TGTGCCATCAGCGGGGGGTCTACGTACGAGCAGTACTTC; CDR3aa: CAISGGSTYEQYF
j_gene: TRBJ1-1; v_gene: TRBV20-1; abundance: many; d_gene: .; CDR3nt: TGCAGTGCCCCGCCGGCAGGACGTGGGACTGAAGCTTTCTTT; CDR3aa: CSAPPAGRGTEAFF
j_gene: TRBJ2-2; v_gene: TRBV6-2/TRBV6-3; abundance: .; d_gene: .; CDR3nt: TGTGCCAGCAGTTGGATAGCGGAAACCTTCGGAGAGCTGTTTTTT; CDR3aa: CASSWIAETFGELFF
j_gene: TRBJ2-7; v_gene: TRBV7-9; abundance: few; d_gene: TRBD2; CDR3nt: TGTGCCAGCACCCCCGGGACTAGCGGAACCTACGAGCAGTACTTC; CDR3aa: CASTPGTSGTYEQYF
j_gene: TRBJ2-7; v_gene: TRBV20-1; abundance: few; d_gene: .; CDR3nt: TGCAGTGCCTCGGGATCCGGCCAATACGAGCAGTACTTC; CDR3aa: CSASGSGQYEQYF
j_gene: TRBJ2-2; v_gene: TRBV27; abundance: few; d_gene: .; CDR3nt: TGTGCCAGCAGGGGGACTCTTAACACCGGGGAGCTGTTTTTT; CDR3aa: CASRGTLNTGELFF
j_gene: TRBJ2-1; v_gene: TRBV7-3; abundance: .; d_gene: .; CDR3nt: TGTGCCAGCAGCCTGATTGACAGCTCCTACAATGAGCAGTTCTTC; CDR3aa: CASSLIDSSYNEQFF
j_gene: TRBJ2-3; v_gene: TRBV24-1; abundance: .; d_gene: TRBD1; CDR3nt: TGTGCCACCAGTGACACAGGGGGAGGCACAGATACGCAGTATTTT; CDR3aa: CATSDTGGGTDTQYF
j_gene: TRBJ2-1; v_gene: TRBV6-5; abundance: few; d_gene: .; CDR3nt: TGTGCCAGCAGGGCCCGCGGTGAGCAGTTCTTC; CDR3aa: CASRARGEQFF
j_gene: TRBJ2-7; v_gene: TRBV14; abundance: .; d_gene: TRBD2; CDR3nt: TGTGCCAGCAGTCAATCTAGCGGTCGTTACGAGCAGTACTTC; CDR3aa: CASSQSSGRYEQYF
j_gene: TRBJ2-1; v_gene: TRBV5-1; abundance: few; d_gene: TRBD1; CDR3nt: TGCGCCAGCAGCTCCCGACAGGGGAGGTTCAATGAGCAGTTCTTC; CDR3aa: CASSSRQGRFNEQFF
j_gene: TRBJ2-2; v_gene: TRBV18; abundance: few; d_gene: .; CDR3nt: TGTGCCAGCTCACCACAGGATTACACCGGGGAGCTGTTTTTT; CDR3aa: CASSPQDYTGELFF
j_gene: TRBJ2-2; v_gene: TRBV24-1; abundance: .; d_gene: TRBD2; CDR3nt: TGTGCCACCAGTGAGGGCGGGACTAGCGGGGACGTCGGGGAGCTGTTTTTT; CDR3aa: CATSEGGTSGDVGELFF
j_gene: TRBJ2-3; v_gene: TRBV3-1; abundance: few; d_gene: .; CDR3nt: TGTGCCAGCAGCCAGGGGGCTGACACAGATACGCAGTATTTT; CDR3aa: CASSQGADTDTQYF
j_gene: TRBJ2-2; v_gene: TRBV13; abundance: few; d_gene: .; CDR3nt: TGTGCCAGCAAAGGGGCGAACACCGGGGAGCTGTTTTTT; CDR3aa: CASKGANTGELFF
j_gene: TRBJ2-4; v_gene: TRBV5-1; abundance: .; d_gene: .; CDR3nt: TGCGCCAGCAGCTCGCGCGGAGCCAAAAACATTCAGTACTTC; CDR3aa: CASSSRGAKNIQYF
j_gene: TRBJ2-7; v_gene: TRBV20-1; abundance: few; d_gene: TRBD2; CDR3nt: TGCAGTGCTAGAGATGCCAGCGGGAGGGTATCCTACGAGCAGTACTTC; CDR3aa: CSARDASGRVSYEQYF
j_gene: TRBJ1-3; v_gene: TRBV21-1; abundance: few; d_gene: .; CDR3nt: TGTGCCAGCAGCCCCCATTGGAGGTTCGCTGGAAACACCATATATTTT; CDR3aa: CASSPHWRFAGNTIYF
j_gene: TRBJ1-2; v_gene: TRBV12-3/TRBV12-4; abundance: many; d_gene: TRBD1; CDR3nt: TGTGCCAGCAGTTTATTGCAGGGGGCGGCTGGCTACACCTTC; CDR3aa: CASSLLQGAAGYTF
j_gene: TRBJ2-1; v_gene: TRBV4-3; abundance: .; d_gene: .; CDR3nt: TGCGCCAGCAGCCCTCTAACGGGAGCTGACTACAATGAGCAGTTCTTC; CDR3aa: CASSPLTGADYNEQFF
j_gene: TRBJ1-1; v_gene: TRBV3-1; abundance: few; d_gene: .; CDR3nt: TGTGCCAGCAGCCAGGCAAGTTTTAGTACTGAAGCTTTCTTT; CDR3aa: CASSQASFSTEAFF
j_gene: TRBJ2-1; v_gene: TRBV7-8; abundance: few; d_gene: .; CDR3nt: TGTGCCAGCAGCTTAGTCTCGGGATATGATGAGCAGTTCTTC; CDR3aa: CASSLVSGYDEQFF
j_gene: TRBJ1-1; v_gene: TRBV12-3/TRBV12-4; abundance: many; d_gene: .; CDR3nt: TGTGCCAGCAGTTTTTCCACGAACACTGAAGCTTTCTTT; CDR3aa: CASSFSTNTEAFF
j_gene: TRBJ2-1; v_gene: TRBV4-2; abundance: few; d_gene: TRBD2; CDR3nt: TGTGCCAGCAGCCAGGGACTAGCGGACCGCAATGAGCAGTTCTTC; CDR3aa: CASSQGLADRNEQFF
j_gene: TRBJ2-5; v_gene: TRBV29-1; abundance: .; d_gene: TRBD2; CDR3nt: TGCAGCGTTGGAGTAGCGGGAGCTCAAGAGACCCAGTACTTC; CDR3aa: CSVGVAGAQETQYF
j_gene: TRBJ2-2; v_gene: TRBV20-1; abundance: .; d_gene: TRBD1; CDR3nt: TGCAGTGCTAAACCACCGACAGGGACGGAGCACACCGGGGAGCTGTTTTTT; CDR3aa: CSAKPPTGTEHTGELFF
j_gene: TRBJ2-7; v_gene: TRBV20-1; abundance: many; d_gene: .; CDR3nt: TGCAGTGCTAGAGGGACTGGCAGCTACGAGCAGTACTTC; CDR3aa: CSARGTGSYEQYF